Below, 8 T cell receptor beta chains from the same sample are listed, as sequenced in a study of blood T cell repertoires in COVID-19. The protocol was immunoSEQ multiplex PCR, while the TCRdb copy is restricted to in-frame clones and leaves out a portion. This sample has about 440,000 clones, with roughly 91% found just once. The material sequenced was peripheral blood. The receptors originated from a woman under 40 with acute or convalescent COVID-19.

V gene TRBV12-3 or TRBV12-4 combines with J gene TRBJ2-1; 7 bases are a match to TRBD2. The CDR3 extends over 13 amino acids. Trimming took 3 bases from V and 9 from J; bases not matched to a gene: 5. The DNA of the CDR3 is TGTGCCAGCAGTTTCGATCCGGGGGGTGAGCAGTTCTTC. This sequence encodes CASSFDPGGEQFF.

The CDR3 spells CASSLSRGGQETQYF. The CDR3 DNA follows: TGTGCCAGCAGTTTGTCTCGCGGGGGACAAGAGACCCAGTACTTC. V and J are TRBV6-6 and TRBJ2-5, with 7 bases identical to TRBD2. Germline values: CDR1 MNHNY, CDR2 SVGAGI (reference sequence). This CDR3 is 15 amino acids long. V gave up 4 bases and J gave up 2 bases; unmatched junction bases: 7.

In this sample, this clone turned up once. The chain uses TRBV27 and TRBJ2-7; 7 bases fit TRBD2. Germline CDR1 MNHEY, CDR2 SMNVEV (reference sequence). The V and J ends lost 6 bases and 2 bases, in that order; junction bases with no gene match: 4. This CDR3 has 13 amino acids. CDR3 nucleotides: TGTGCCAGCAGCCTAGGACTAGCCTACGAGCAGTACTTC. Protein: CASSLGLAYEQYF.

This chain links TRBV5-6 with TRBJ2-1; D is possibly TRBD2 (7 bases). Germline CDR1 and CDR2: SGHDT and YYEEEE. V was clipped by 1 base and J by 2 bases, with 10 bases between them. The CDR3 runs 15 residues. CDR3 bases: TGTGCCAGCAGCTTGAGGGGGGGAGCCTACAATGAGCAGTTCTTC. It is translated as CASSLRGGAYNEQFF. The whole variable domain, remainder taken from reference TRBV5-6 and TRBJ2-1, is DAGVTQSPTHLIKTRGQQVTLRCSPKSGHDTVSWYQQALGQGPQFIFQYYEEEERQRGNFPDRFSGHQFPNYSSELNVNALLLGDSALYLCASSLRGGAYNEQFFGPGTRLTVL.

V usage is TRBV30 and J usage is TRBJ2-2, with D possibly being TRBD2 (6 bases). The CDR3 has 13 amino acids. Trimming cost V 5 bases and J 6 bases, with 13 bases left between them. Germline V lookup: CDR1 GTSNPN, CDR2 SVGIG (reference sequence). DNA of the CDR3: TGTGCCTGGGGGAGGCAGTTCGCCGGGGAGCTGTTTTTT. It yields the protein CAWGRQFAGELFF.

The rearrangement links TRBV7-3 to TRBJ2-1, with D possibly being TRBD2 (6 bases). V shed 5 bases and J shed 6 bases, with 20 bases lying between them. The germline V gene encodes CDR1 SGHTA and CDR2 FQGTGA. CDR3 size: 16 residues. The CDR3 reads CASSRAGTPTGNEQFF. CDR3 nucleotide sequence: TGTGCCAGCAGCAGGGCCGGGACTCCCACGGGCAATGAGCAGTTCTTC.

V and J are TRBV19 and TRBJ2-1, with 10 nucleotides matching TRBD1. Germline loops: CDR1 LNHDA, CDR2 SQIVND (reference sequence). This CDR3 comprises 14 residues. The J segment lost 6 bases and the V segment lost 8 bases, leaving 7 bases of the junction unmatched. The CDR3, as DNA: TGTGCCAGTGCCCGTTGGGACAGGGGCAATGAGCAGTTCTTC. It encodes CASARWDRGNEQFF.

As DNA, the CDR3 is TGTGCCAGCAGTGAACGGGACACCATCTACGAGCAGTACTTC. Translating gives CASSERDTIYEQYF. This chain connects TRBV2 to TRBJ2-7, with D perhaps matching TRBD1 (6 bases). The CDR3 has 14 residues. Trimming removed 2 bases at V and 3 bases at J, with 11 bases between. Germline CDR1 is SNHLY and CDR2 is FYNNEI.